These 9 T cell receptor beta chains were sequenced from one sample in a study of identical twins. TCRdb passed the 5' RACE reads through MiXCR, listing each CDR3 protein once. Here the sample spans 300,000 to 400,000 distinct CDR3 sequences, 12% being singletons. Another study also made use of these data, one on yellow fever vaccine responses in identical twins.

The sample comprised CD8+ T cells sorted from blood. All receptors derive from a woman under 30 in good health.

This clonotype was picked up many times. The chain recombines TRBV12-3 or TRBV12-4 with TRBJ1-1; 7 bases are a match to TRBD1. J lost 1 base, V lost 2 bases, and 1 base had no gene match. CDR3 length equals 14 residues. CDR3 coding DNA: TGTGCCAGCAGTTTAAACAGGGGGAACACTGAAGCTTTCTTT. Residues: CASSLNRGNTEAFF.

The V gene is TRBV2, the J gene TRBJ2-3, with D tentatively TRBD1 (5 bases). The CDR3 contains 12 residues. Germline CDR1 SNHLY, CDR2 FYNNEI. The V end lost 4 bases, the J end lost 7 bases, and 9 bases lay between the germline ends. In nucleotides, the CDR3 is TGTGCCAGCAGTGGCAGGGTGTATACGCAGTATTTT. Encoded protein: CASSGRVYTQYF.

This clonotype occurred many times. The chain carries TRBV29-1 and TRBJ2-1, with 7 bases identical to TRBD1. V shed 6 bases, J shed 0 bases, and the junction held 5 bases outside the gene matches. The CDR3 is made up of 14 amino acids. In germline, CDR1 is SQVTM, CDR2 ANQGSEA. The CDR3: CSVPGTVSYNEQFF. The CDR3 nucleotides are TGCAGCGTGCCCGGGACAGTCTCCTACAATGAGCAGTTCTTC.

The chain's CDR3 is CASSQQGDYVYNEQFF. CDR3 sequence (DNA): TGTGCCAGCAGCCAACAAGGGGACTACGTATACAATGAGCAGTTCTTC. V gene TRBV3-1 combines with J gene TRBJ2-1; the match to TRBD2 covers 7 bases. Germline CDR1 reads LGHDT; CDR2 reads YNNKEL (reference sequence). The V gene end was trimmed by 2 bases and the J gene end by 4 bases; junction bases not matched to a gene: 8. The length of the CDR3 is 16 residues.

This clonotype was counted a few times. The genes are TRBV7-9 and TRBJ2-1; D is undetermined. This CDR3 has 14 residues. Germline lookup yields CDR1 SEHNR and CDR2 FQNEAQ (reference sequence). V lost 4 bases to trimming and J lost 6 bases, with 13 bases between them. CDR3 in amino acids: CASSSVASFNEQFF. CDR3 nucleotide sequence: TGTGCCAGCAGCTCGGTAGCCAGTTTCAATGAGCAGTTCTTC.

The chain links TRBV5-1 to TRBJ1-1; D may be TRBD1 (5 bases). The CDR3 spans 15 residues. Germline CDR1 and CDR2: SGHRS and YFSETQ. Deletions cut 0 bases from V and 7 bases from J, with 16 bases between. CDR3 in amino acids: CASSLVWARGSEAFF. CDR3 nucleotide sequence: TGCGCCAGCAGCTTGGTCTGGGCAAGGGGCAGTGAAGCTTTCTTT.

This clonotype was picked up a small number of times. The rearrangement uses TRBV6-1 and TRBJ1-6; D not resolved. Germline CDR1 and CDR2: MNHNS and SASEGT. The CDR3 has 15 amino acids. The ends were cut back, 2 bases at V and 4 bases at J, with 9 bases in the middle. CDR3 in amino acids: CASSEWMGYNSPLHF. The CDR3 nucleotides read TGTGCCAGCAGTGAATGGATGGGTTATAATTCACCCCTCCACTTT.

The V gene is TRBV5-1, the J gene TRBJ2-1; 8 bases agree with TRBD2. The CDR3 is 14 amino acids. V was clipped by 2 bases and J by 6 bases; unmatched bases: 4. Looked up from germline, CDR1 is SGHRS and CDR2 is YFSETQ. The CDR3 DNA sequence: TGCGCCAGCAGCTTAGCGGGAGATCTCAATGAGCAGTTCTTC. Translation gives CASSLAGDLNEQFF.

This chain connects TRBV6-5 to TRBJ1-2; D possibly corresponds to TRBD1 (5 bases). In germline, CDR1 is MNHEY, CDR2 SVGAGI. Trimming shortened V by 3 bases and J by 4 bases, and 15 bases separated the two germline ends. The CDR3 runs to 15 residues. The DNA of the CDR3 is TGTGCCAGCAGTTATGGGATGGGGCTAAGCTATGGCTACACCTTC. This sequence encodes CASSYGMGLSYGYTF.